These 30 T cell receptor beta chains came from one sample sequenced in a study of CD4 T cells in relation to SARS-CoV-2 and coronaviruses. Assay: immunoSEQ multiplex PCR; the TCRdb copy retains only in-frame clones and omits some. The repertoire holds approximately 43,000 clones, with 84% as singletons. These receptors' antigens are unknown. The sequencing sample was made of naive CD4+ T cells from PBMCs, cultured in vitro. Subset in this sample: naive CD4+ T cells isolated by negative enrichment. These TCRs come from an adult with COVID-19.

The chain couples TRBV2 to TRBJ1-3; D is uncertain. Germline CDR1 reads SNHLY; CDR2 reads FYNNEI. This CDR3 region has 14 residues. V was cut by 8 bases and J by 0 bases, with 11 bases left in between. CDR3 coding DNA: TGTGCCAGCTTCTTCACATTCTCTGGAAACACCATATATTTT. This translates into CASFFTFSGNTIYF.

This chain connects TRBV7-3 to TRBJ2-6, with D possibly matching TRBD2 (5 bases). The CDR3 totals 16 residues. The V gene lost 4 bases and the J gene lost 2 bases, with 12 bases spanning the gap. Germline V CDR1 and CDR2: SGHTA, FQGTGA. CDR3 DNA sequence: TGTGCCAGCAGCTCCCCCCCGGGAACTGGGGCCAACGTCCTGACTTTC. Translating it yields CASSSPPGTGANVLTF. Full variable domain (remainder filled in from reference TRBV7-3 and TRBJ2-6): GAGVSQTPSNKVTEKGKYVELRCDPISGHTALYWYRQSLGQGPEFLIYFQGTGAADDSGLPNDRFFAVRPEGSVSTLKIQRTERGDSAVYLCASSSPPGTGANVLTFGAGSRLTVL.

The chain couples TRBV28 to TRBJ2-1; 9 bases map to TRBD2. This CDR3 has 17 residues. The ends lost 5 bases at V and 10 bases at J; junction bases unmatched: 18. Germline lookup yields CDR1 MDHEN and CDR2 SYDVKM. CDR3 loop: CASSSLGAGGTICEQFF. DNA for the CDR3: TGTGCCAGCAGTAGTTTAGGGGCGGGAGGGACAATTTGCGAGCAGTTCTTC.

Remarks on this clone: A much larger clone sits a single nucleotide away, making a read error possible. This chain connects TRBV12-3 or TRBV12-4 to TRBJ2-7; no definite D call. This CDR3 is built from 11 residues. V was shortened by 5 bases and J by 0 bases, with 2 bases between the two germline ends. The CDR3 protein is CASSHSYEQYF. DNA of the CDR3: TGTGCCAGCAGTCACTCCTACGAGCAGTACTTC.

The sample holds one count of this clone. The chain recombines TRBV5-1 with TRBJ2-5; D gene unclear. The CDR3 spans 12 residues. In germline, CDR1 is SGHRS, CDR2 YFSETQ. V lost 3 bases to trimming and J lost 5 bases, with 8 bases between them. This CDR3 reads CASSSDTETQYF. CDR3 DNA sequence: TGCGCCAGCAGCTCCGATACGGAGACCCAGTACTTC.

V and J are TRBV5-1 and TRBJ1-2; 9 bases map to TRBD1. The germline V gene encodes CDR1 SGHRS and CDR2 YFSETQ. The ends lost 3 bases at V and 8 bases at J; junction bases unmatched: 11. The CDR3 sequence is 15 residues long. CDR3 coding DNA: TGCGCCAGCAGCTCCGGAGGGACAGGGTCGGCCGGCTACACCTTC. Translating gives CASSSGGTGSAGYTF.

This clone appeared a few times. The V gene is TRBV30, the J gene TRBJ2-5; D may be TRBD1 or TRBD2 (5 bases each). Trimming pared 4 bases from V and 7 bases from J, leaving 13 bases between. The CDR3 sequence is 12 residues long. Per the germline V gene, CDR1 is GTSNPN and CDR2 is SVGIG (reference sequence). The CDR3 spells CAWTSGGSTQYF. In nucleotides, the CDR3 is TGTGCCTGGACTAGTGGGGGATCGACCCAGTACTTC.

In its sample, this clone was seen once. This chain connects TRBV3-1 (or the pseudogene TRBV3-2) to TRBJ1-2; 9 positions match TRBD1. This CDR3 has 18 amino acids. Germline CDR1 LGHDT, CDR2 YNNKEL (reference sequence). The J segment lost 4 bases and the V segment lost 3 bases, leaving 15 bases of the junction unmatched. CDR3 DNA sequence: TGTGCCAGCAGCCACGAGGGGACAGGGAAGACGTGGACCTATGGCTACACCTTC. This encodes CASSHEGTGKTWTYGYTF.

The J gene is TRBJ1-5, the V gene TRBV19; D gene uncertain. Trimming removed 0 bases at V and 8 bases at J, with 8 bases between. The CDR3 covers 13 residues. Germline V gene sequence: CDR1 LNHDA, CDR2 SQIVND (reference sequence). Here the CDR3 DNA reads TGTGCCAGTAGTATAGACGGGGAGAAGCCCCAGCATTTT. It codes for CASSIDGEKPQHF.

The chain recombines TRBV7-3 with TRBJ2-5; 9 bases map to TRBD2. V lost 2 bases and J lost 4; bases outside the gene matches: 5. There are 15 residues in the CDR3. Germline V gene sequence: CDR1 SGHTA, CDR2 FQGTGA. The CDR3 DNA sequence: TGTGCCAGCAGCTTAGGGCTAGCGGGGAGAGAGACCCAGTACTTC. It is translated as CASSLGLAGRETQYF.

The CDR3 nucleotides are TGTGCCAGCAGTCTAGAATACGAGCAGTACTTC. Translation gives CASSLEYEQYF. The J gene is TRBJ2-7, the V gene TRBV5-6; D not resolved. Germline CDR1 SGHDT, CDR2 YYEEEE. Deletions cut 5 bases from V and 4 bases from J, with 7 bases between. CDR3 length: 11 residues. Full variable domain (missing parts from reference TRBV5-6 and TRBJ2-7): DAGVTQSPTHLIKTRGQQVTLRCSPKSGHDTVSWYQQALGQGPQFIFQYYEEEERQRGNFPDRFSGHQFPNYSSELNVNALLLGDSALYLCASSLEYEQYFGPGTRLTVT.

This clone was detected only once. The chain is built from TRBV28 and TRBJ2-7, with D perhaps given as TRBD1 or TRBD2 (5 bases each). CDR1 is MDHEN and CDR2 is SYDVKM in the germline V gene. This CDR3 spans 14 amino acids. Trimming left V 1 base short and J 12 bases short, with 19 bases between. CDR3 region: CASSLFSAWDQSYF. The CDR3 coding sequence is TGTGCCAGCAGTTTATTTTCGGCTTGGGACCAGTCGTACTTC. Full variable domain (rest looked up from reference TRBV28 and TRBJ2-7): DVKVTQSSRYLVKRTGEKVFLECVQDMDHENMFWYRQDPGLGLRLIYFSYDVKMKEKGDIPEGYSVSREKKERFSLILESASTNQTSMYLCASSLFSAWDQSYFGPGTRLTVT.

The chain uses TRBV4-1 and TRBJ2-7; 12 nucleotides agree with TRBD2. Germline V CDR1 and CDR2: MGHRA, YSYEKL. J lost 4 bases, V lost 4 bases, and 8 bases had no gene match. The CDR3 has 16 residues. In DNA form, the CDR3 reads TGCGCCAGCAGCCTCCTCGTGACTAGCGGGAGTTACGAGCAGTACTTC. This gives the protein CASSLLVTSGSYEQYF.

V is TRBV28 and J is TRBJ2-5; TRBD2 is a possible D gene (6 bases). Trimming removed 8 bases at V and 5 bases at J, with 30 bases between. CDR3 size: 18 residues. Germline V gene sequence: CDR1 MDHEN, CDR2 SYDVKM. The CDR3: CASYSTIPRMEGRETQYF. CDR3 sequence (DNA): TGTGCCAGCTACAGTACCATCCCTCGCATGGAGGGCCGGGAGACCCAGTACTTC.

The chain has TRBV30 and TRBJ2-5, with D perhaps matching TRBD2 (6 bases). Deletions cut 2 bases from V and 1 base from J, with 8 bases between. Germline assignment: CDR1 GTSNPN and CDR2 SVGIG (reference sequence). This CDR3 contains 13 residues. The DNA for the CDR3 is TGTGCCTGGAGTTCGACTAGCCAAGAGACCCAGTACTTC. Its translation: CAWSSTSQETQYF.

The CDR3 coding sequence is TGTGCCAGCAGCCAAGGTGTAGGGGACAACTATGGCTACACCTTC. This encodes CASSQGVGDNYGYTF. The chain is built from TRBV3-1 (or the pseudogene TRBV3-2) and TRBJ1-2; D may be TRBD1 (5 bases). CDR1 LGHDT and CDR2 YNNKEL come from the germline V gene (reference sequence). CDR3 length: 15 amino acids. V gave up 1 base and J gave up 2 bases, with 11 bases separating them.

The chain carries TRBV6-2 or TRBV6-3 and TRBJ1-5; possible D gene TRBD1, 6 bases. Germline V gives CDR1 MNHEY, CDR2 SVGEGT. Deletions cut 5 bases from V and 0 bases from J, with 14 bases between. CDR3 size: 16 residues. CDR3 nucleotide sequence: TGTGCCAGCAGTACCTACAGGGAGCCTAGCAATCAGCCCCAGCATTTT. It codes for CASSTYREPSNQPQHF.

The chain is built from TRBV5-1 and TRBJ2-7; 10 bases fit TRBD2. After removal of 2 bases from V and 3 bases from J, the junction contained 2 bases not matched to a gene. Germline assignment: CDR1 SGHRS and CDR2 YFSETQ. CDR3 length equals 14 residues. CDR3 residues: CASSLGLADYEQYF. The CDR3 bases are TGCGCCAGCAGCTTAGGACTAGCGGACTACGAGCAGTACTTC.

The chain has TRBV3-1 (or the pseudogene TRBV3-2) and TRBJ2-1; unclear D gene. V was clipped by 1 base and J by 1 base, with 5 bases between them. The CDR3 length is 14 residues. Per germline, CDR1 LGHDT and CDR2 YNNKEL (reference sequence). The CDR3 reads CASSQGSSYNEQFF. CDR3 nucleotide sequence: TGTGCCAGCAGCCAAGGTTCGTCCTACAATGAGCAGTTCTTC.

The gene calls are TRBV7-9 and TRBJ2-2; D not certain. Trimming stripped 7 bases from V and 1 base from J, with 10 bases between. Germline CDR1 and CDR2: SEHNR and FQNEAQ (reference sequence). The CDR3 sequence is 14 residues long. Written as DNA, the CDR3 is TGTGCCAGCACGGCGTTTCGGAACACCGGGGAGCTGTTTTTT. Translating it yields CASTAFRNTGELFF. Supplemented by reference TRBV7-9 and TRBJ2-2, the full variable domain reads DTGVSQNPRHKITKRGQNVTFRCDPISEHNRLYWYRQTLGQGPEFLTYFQNEAQLEKSRLLSDRFSAERPKGSFSTLEIQRTEQGDSAMYLCASTAFRNTGELFFGEGSRLTVL.

The J gene is TRBJ2-7, the V gene TRBV27; the D call may be TRBD1 or TRBD2 (5 bases each). The CDR3 covers 13 residues. Trimming shortened V by 3 bases and J by 7 bases, and 13 bases separated the two germline ends. Germline CDR1 and CDR2: MNHEY and SMNVEV (reference sequence). This chain's CDR3 is CASSFRRQREQYF. DNA of the CDR3: TGTGCCAGCAGTTTCCGGAGACAGCGGGAGCAGTACTTC.

The chain uses TRBV30 and TRBJ2-5; a possible D gene is TRBD2 (5 bases). V was trimmed by 5 bases and J by 7 bases, leaving 17 bases between them. Germline assignment: CDR1 GTSNPN and CDR2 SVGIG (reference sequence). This CDR3 is 13 amino acids long. As DNA, the CDR3 is TGTGCCTGGGCTAGGCGGGCCGCGGGGACCCAGTACTTC. It yields the protein CAWARRAAGTQYF. The entire variable domain, with the rest obtained from reference TRBV30 and TRBJ2-5, is as follows: SQTIHQWPATLVQPVGSPLSLECTVEGTSNPNLYWYRQAAGRGLQLLFYSVGIGQISSEVPQNLSASRPQDRQFILSSKKLLLSDSGFYLCAWARRAAGTQYFGPGTRLLVL.

V gene TRBV28 combines with J gene TRBJ1-2, with 10 bases identical to TRBD1. The germline V gene has CDR1 MDHEN and CDR2 SYDVKM. This CDR3 is built from 14 residues. Trimming took 2 bases from V and 6 from J; bases not matched to a gene: 3. CDR3 in DNA: TGTGCCAGCAGTTTAGTGACAGGGGGCGATGGCTACACCTTC. It is translated as CASSLVTGGDGYTF.

This sequence joins TRBV5-4 and TRBJ1-1; a possible D gene is TRBD1 (6 bases). Trimming removed 2 bases at V and 6 bases at J, with 11 bases between. CDR3 length equals 13 residues. Germline V gene lookup returns CDR1 SGHNT and CDR2 YYREEE (reference sequence). The CDR3 region has the DNA TGTGCCAGCAGCTTCAGGGGTTTGGCTGAAGCTTTCTTT. Encoded protein: CASSFRGLAEAFF.

The V gene is TRBV2, the J gene TRBJ2-2; 8 bases fit TRBD2. The CDR3 runs to 16 residues. Trimming took 7 bases from V and 0 from J; bases not matched to a gene: 7. Germline CDR1 SNHLY, CDR2 FYNNEI. CDR3 sequence (DNA): TGTGCCAGCAATTCGAAGCGGGGGACGAACACCGGGGAGCTGTTTTTT. It yields the protein CASNSKRGTNTGELFF.

The chain is built from TRBV30 and TRBJ1-2, with D possibly TRBD1 on 5 matching bases. V lost 8 bases and J 4 bases, leaving 8 bases between the germline ends. Germline CDR1 is GTSNPN and CDR2 is SVGIG (reference sequence). CDR3 length: 10 residues. This CDR3 reads CAQGTYGYTF. The CDR3 DNA is TGTGCCCAAGGGACCTATGGCTACACCTTC.

This sequence joins TRBV7-2 and TRBJ2-3; unclear D gene. V was cut by 1 base and J by 2 bases, with 10 bases left in between. The CDR3 consists of 15 residues. The germline gives CDR1 SGHTA, CDR2 FQGNSA. The CDR3 DNA is TGTGCCAGCAGCTTAGATGGACGGAACACAGATACGCAGTATTTT. Protein product: CASSLDGRNTDTQYF.

The rearrangement links TRBV15 to TRBJ1-4; 9 bases line up with TRBD1. V was pared by 3 bases and J by 5 bases, with 4 bases of the junction left unmatched. The CDR3 loop spans 15 amino acids. Germline lookup yields CDR1 LNHNV and CDR2 YYDKDF (reference sequence). The CDR3 bases are TGTGCCACCAGCAGTCAAACAGGGGGCAATGAAAAACTGTTTTTT. Its translation is CATSSQTGGNEKLFF.

The V and J genes are TRBV9 and TRBJ1-3; D gene ambiguous. The CDR3 has 15 residues. V lost 0 bases, J lost 2 bases, and 9 bases lay in between. Looked up from germline, CDR1 is SGDLS and CDR2 is YYNGEE. The CDR3: CASSVVEAAGNTIYF. DNA for the CDR3: TGTGCCAGCAGCGTAGTTGAGGCGGCTGGAAACACCATATATTTT.

This chain connects TRBV27 to TRBJ2-1; no clear D. Germline loops: CDR1 MNHEY, CDR2 SMNVEV (reference sequence). The germline V and J ends were trimmed by 6 bases and 7 bases, with 16 bases remaining between them. The CDR3 contains 14 residues. The CDR3, as DNA: TGTGCCAGCAGGATTCCTTCCAGTTCTAATGAGCAGTTCTTC. It codes for CASRIPSSSNEQFF.